This T cell receptor (beta chain) was documented in a study of T-cell reconstitution after alpha-beta-depleted transplantation in children. The study's findings and limits: Expanded clones from the graft, numbering several hundred, reportedly supplied alpha-beta T cells about two months after transplant. When one year had passed after transplant, most T-cell counts and diversity came from newly produced T cells.

A remark on this clonotype: What it binds is not known.

Unique molecular identifiers were used in preparing the TCRbeta library. TCRdb reanalysed the PCR reads using MiXCR and keeps one entry per CDR3 protein. The sample comprises around 76,000 distinct CDR3 sequences, about a sixth of which are singletons, and less than 60% rests with the top ten. This CDR3 is built from 15 residues. CDR1 DFQATT and CDR2 SNEGSKA come from the germline V gene (reference sequence). Trimming took 6 bases from V and 1 from J; bases not matched to a gene: 9. This sequence originates from a male patient between 2 and 10 years old who had a stem cell transplant for acute lymphoblastic leukemia, so the T cells may come from the graft donor. The input for sequencing was PBMCs, mostly from graft donor cells, taken 360 days after TCRalphabeta/CD19-depleted stem cell transplant. This chain uses TRBV20-1 with TRBJ2-1, with TRBD2 matching 7 bases. The CDR3 sequence: CSAKRTGLSYNEQFF. In DNA, the CDR3 is TGCAGTGCGAAACGCACGGGACTATCCTACAATGAGCAGTTCTTC.